This entry lists 8 T cell receptor beta chains sequenced from one sample in a study of blood T cell repertoires in COVID-19. Clones were sequenced by immunoSEQ multiplex PCR, and TCRdb holds only the in-frame ones, with some missing. The table includes hundreds of thousands of clones, roughly 80% detected once. The sequenced material came from peripheral blood. These receptors all come from an elderly woman with acute or convalescent COVID-19.

CDR3 nucleotide sequence: TGCGCCAGCAGCTCGACAGGCTACAATGAGCAGTTCTTC. Its protein product is CASSSTGYNEQFF. This chain uses TRBV5-1 with TRBJ2-1, with TRBD1 as a possible D gene (6 bases). Germline loops: CDR1 SGHRS, CDR2 YFSETQ. CDR3 length: 13 amino acids. V was cut by 3 bases and J by 3 bases, with 7 bases left in between.

The J gene is TRBJ1-4, the V gene TRBV9, with 7 bases lining up with TRBD1. J lost 2 bases, V lost 3 bases, and 7 bases had no gene match. The CDR3 extends over 16 amino acids. The germline gives CDR1 SGDLS, CDR2 YYNGEE. The CDR3 is CASSGQGKGTNEKLFF. In DNA, the CDR3 is TGTGCCAGCAGCGGACAGGGTAAAGGTACTAATGAAAAACTGTTTTTT.

V is TRBV5-1 and J is TRBJ2-1, with TRBD1 matching over 7 bases. V lost 3 bases to trimming and J lost 6 bases; unmatched junction nucleotides: 9. The CDR3 has 15 residues. CDR1 and CDR2 from the germline V gene are SGHRS and YFSETQ. CDR3 DNA sequence: TGCGCCAGCAGCTCCGACAGGGTCGCGGGCAATGAGCAGTTCTTC. Residues: CASSSDRVAGNEQFF.

This chain uses TRBV5-1 with TRBJ1-6, with TRBD1 as a possible D gene (6 bases). Germline V gene data show CDR1 as SGHRS and CDR2 as YFSETQ. This CDR3 is 13 amino acids long. V dropped 0 bases and J dropped 10 bases, with 8 bases sitting between them. The CDR3 region is CASSLGTDSPLHF. The CDR3 region has the DNA TGCGCCAGCAGCTTGGGGACAGACTCACCCCTCCACTTT.

This chain uses TRBV24-1 with TRBJ1-2; D perhaps matches TRBD1 (6 bases). V gave up 3 bases and J gave up 7 bases, with 14 bases separating them. The V gene's germline CDR1 is KGHDR and CDR2 SFDVKD. The CDR3 is made up of 14 amino acids. The CDR3, as DNA: TGTGCCACCAGTGATAAAGACAGGAGTACTGGCTACACCTTC. It yields the protein CATSDKDRSTGYTF.

The rearrangement joins TRBV6-2 or TRBV6-3 to TRBJ2-6; a possible D gene is TRBD1 (6 bases). V lost 5 bases, J lost 2 bases, and 13 bases lay in between. Looked up from germline, CDR1 is MNHEY and CDR2 is SVGEGT. The CDR3 covers 16 residues. CDR3 nucleotides: TGTGCCAGCAGTCTGCGGAAGGGGGCTGGGGCCAACGTCCTGACTTTC. This encodes CASSLRKGAGANVLTF.

This clone appeared a few times. J is TRBJ1-2 and V is TRBV7-2; no reliable D call. The CDR3 is made up of 15 amino acids. Germline values: CDR1 SGHTA, CDR2 FQGNSA. The V end was cut by 1 base, the J end by 4 bases, with 13 bases between. CDR3 nucleotides: TGTGCCAGCAGCTTAGAGGACGGGGTTAGCTATGGCTACACCTTC. Translated, it gives CASSLEDGVSYGYTF.

J is TRBJ2-1 and V is TRBV6-5; 12 bases match TRBD2. Germline V CDR1 and CDR2: MNHEY, SVGAGI. With V trimmed by 5 bases and J by 7 bases, 6 bases remained unmatched. This CDR3 comprises 15 residues. The CDR3 loop reads CASSPSGGALNEQFF. The CDR3 coding sequence is TGTGCCAGCAGTCCTAGCGGGGGGGCCCTGAATGAGCAGTTCTTC.